The present entry profiles one T cell receptor beta chain with its context. The V end lost 4 bases, the J end lost 8 bases, and 9 bases lay between the germline ends. In germline, CDR1 is KGHSH, CDR2 LQKENI. This CDR3 comprises 12 residues. RNA amounts of 0.5 to 1 ug underwent reverse transcription with random hexamers. TCRdb reprocessed the immunoSEQ multiplex PCR reads via MiXCR and lists one record per CDR3 protein. The table includes more than 150,000 distinct CDR3 sequences, about 96% detected once. This record belongs to a study of CD8 T cells in Susac syndrome. V is TRBV18 and J is TRBJ1-5, with D possibly TRBD1 on 5 matching bases. The sequenced sample consisted of CD4+ T cells from PBMCs. This sequence originates from a human donor with Susac syndrome. CDR3 DNA: TGTGCCAGCTCACGGGGGAAGGAGCCCCAGCATTTT. Amino acid sequence: CASSRGKEPQHF.